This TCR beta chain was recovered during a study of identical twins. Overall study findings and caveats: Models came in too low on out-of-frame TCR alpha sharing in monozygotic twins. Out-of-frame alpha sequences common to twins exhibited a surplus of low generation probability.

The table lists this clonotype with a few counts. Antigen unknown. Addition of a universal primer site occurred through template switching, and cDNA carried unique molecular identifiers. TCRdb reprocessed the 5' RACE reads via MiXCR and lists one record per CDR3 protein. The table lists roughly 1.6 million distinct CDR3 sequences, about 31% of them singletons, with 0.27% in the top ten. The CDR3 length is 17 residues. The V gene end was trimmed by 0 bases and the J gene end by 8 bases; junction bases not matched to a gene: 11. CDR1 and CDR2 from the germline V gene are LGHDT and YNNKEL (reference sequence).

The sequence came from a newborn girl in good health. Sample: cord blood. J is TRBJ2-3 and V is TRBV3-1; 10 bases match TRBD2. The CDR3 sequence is CASSQDKLAGASFTQYF. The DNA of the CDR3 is TGTGCCAGCAGCCAAGATAAGCTAGCGGGAGCGAGTTTTACGCAGTATTTT.